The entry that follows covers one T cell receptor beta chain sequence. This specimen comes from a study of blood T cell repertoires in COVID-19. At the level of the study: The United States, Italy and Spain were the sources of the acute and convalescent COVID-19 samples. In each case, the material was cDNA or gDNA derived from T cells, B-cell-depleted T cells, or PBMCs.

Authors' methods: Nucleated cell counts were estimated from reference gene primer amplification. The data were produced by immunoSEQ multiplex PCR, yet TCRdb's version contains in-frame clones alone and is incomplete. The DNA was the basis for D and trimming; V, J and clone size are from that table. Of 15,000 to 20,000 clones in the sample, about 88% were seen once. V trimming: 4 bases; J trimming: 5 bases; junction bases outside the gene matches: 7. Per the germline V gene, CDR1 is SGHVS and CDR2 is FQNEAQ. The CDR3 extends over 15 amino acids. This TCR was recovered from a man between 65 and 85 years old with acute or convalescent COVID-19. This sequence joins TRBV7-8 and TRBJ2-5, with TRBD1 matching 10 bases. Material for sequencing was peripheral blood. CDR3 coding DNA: TGTGCCAGCAGCTATGCGGGACAGGGGATGGAGACCCAGTACTTC. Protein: CASSYAGQGMETQYF.